The rows below give T cell receptor beta chains drawn from one sample of a study of cytomegalovirus exposure and HLA in healthy donors. The table came from immunoSEQ multiplex PCR; TCRdb's copy has only in-frame clones and leaves some out. This sample yields 130,000 to 150,000 clones, of which around 79% are seen a single time; just under 1% belongs to the top ten. Source material: PBMCs. The receptors stem from a young man in good health and CMV-seronegative. Each CDR3 is given with its conserved first and last residue. The D gene is left open where the match is weak. Size tells how often a clone was seen (once, few, many) or the class of an expanded clone, and some rows leave it out.

V gene	D gene	clone size	J gene	CDR3 protein	CDR3 DNA
TRBV18	.	.	TRBJ1-5	CASSVYSNQPQHF	TGTGCCAGCTCAGTATATAGCAATCAGCCCCAGCATTTT
TRBV7-2	.	.	TRBJ2-5	CASSSSPPGTQYF	TGTGCCAGCAGCTCCTCGCCGCCGGGGACCCAGTACTTC
TRBV2	.	.	TRBJ2-7	CASSGLDRTYSYEQYF	TGTGCCAGCAGTGGGTTAGACAGGACCTACTCCTACGAGCAGTACTTC
TRBV11-2	.	once	TRBJ2-3	CASSVLLISTDTQYF	TGTGCCAGCAGCGTCCTGTTAATTAGCACAGATACGCAGTATTTT
TRBV7-2	.	.	TRBJ2-7	CASSPTTGRGMDEQYF	TGTGCCAGCAGCCCTACGACAGGCAGGGGAATGGACGAGCAGTACTTC
TRBV5-1	TRBD1	.	TRBJ1-1	CASSRGQGGTEAFF	TGCGCCAGCAGCAGGGGACAGGGGGGCACTGAAGCTTTCTTT
TRBV7-2	.	.	TRBJ1-1	CASSGIRVENTEAFF	TGTGCCAGCAGCGGTATCAGGGTAGAAAACACTGAAGCTTTCTTT
TRBV7-2	TRBD1	.	TRBJ1-2	CASSPGQGNYGYTF	TGTGCCAGCAGCCCTGGACAGGGTAACTATGGCTACACCTTC
TRBV4-1	.	.	TRBJ2-1	CASSVSGLGEQFF	TGCGCCAGCAGCGTATCCGGTCTCGGTGAGCAGTTCTTC
TRBV11-1	.	once	TRBJ2-7	CASSLDRSRPLSEQYF	TGTGCCAGCAGCTTAGATAGGAGCAGACCTCTCTCCGAGCAGTACTTC
TRBV5-6	TRBD1	.	TRBJ1-1	CASSLQGGDTEAFF	TGTGCCAGCAGCTTGCAGGGGGGCGACACTGAAGCTTTCTTT
TRBV29-1	.	.	TRBJ2-3	CSVGRDRLEGVTDTQYF	TGCAGCGTTGGGAGAGACAGGTTAGAAGGGGTCACAGATACGCAGTATTTT
TRBV6-5	TRBD1	.	TRBJ1-2	CASSYSTGGGYTF	TGTGCCAGCAGTTACTCTACAGGGGGTGGCTACACCTTC
TRBV15	TRBD1	.	TRBJ2-5	CATSGQFQETQYF	TGTGCCACCTCGGGACAGTTCCAAGAGACCCAGTACTTC
TRBV5-4	.	.	TRBJ2-7	CASSLGGLGLGEQYF	TGTGCCAGCAGCTTGGGGGGCCTCGGTTTGGGGGAGCAGTACTTC
TRBV27	TRBD2	.	TRBJ2-1	CASSQGLAGWNEQFF	TGTGCCAGCAGTCAGGGACTAGCGGGGTGGAATGAGCAGTTCTTC
TRBV6-6	.	.	TRBJ2-7	CASRPLSGGPSYEQYF	TGTGCCAGCAGACCACTCAGCGGCGGACCCTCCTACGAGCAGTACTTC
TRBV14	.	.	TRBJ1-1	CASSLKTGNTEAFF	TGTGCCAGCAGCCTGAAGACGGGGAACACTGAAGCTTTCTTT
TRBV7-2	.	.	TRBJ1-4	CASSSGPNEKLFF	TGTGCCAGCAGCTCCGGTCCGAATGAAAAACTGTTTTTT
TRBV18	TRBD1	.	TRBJ2-7	CASSQSGQIFYEQYF	TGTGCCAGCTCACAGTCGGGACAGATCTTCTACGAGCAGTACTTC
TRBV10-3	TRBD1	.	TRBJ1-1	CAISDWDRGLGTEAFF	TGTGCCATCAGTGATTGGGACAGGGGGCTGGGTACTGAAGCTTTCTTT
TRBV5-4	.	.	TRBJ1-3	CASSLSGNTIYF	TGTGCCAGCAGCTTGTCAGGAAACACCATATATTTT
TRBV19	.	few	TRBJ1-6	CASSLWGVLNSPLHF	TGTGCCAGTAGCCTATGGGGGGTTTTGAATTCACCCCTCCACTTT
TRBV4-1	.	.	TRBJ2-6	CASSQQKSGANVLTF	TGCGCCAGCAGCCAACAGAAATCTGGGGCCAACGTCCTGACTTTC
TRBV6-5	.	.	TRBJ2-5	CASSSLGGRETQYF	TGTGCCAGCAGTTCCCTCGGAGGGCGAGAGACCCAGTACTTC
TRBV19	.	once	TRBJ1-5	CASSITTGSNQPQHF	TGTGCCAGTAGTATTACTACAGGGAGCAATCAGCCCCAGCATTTT
TRBV7-9	TRBD1	.	TRBJ1-1	CASSPRDRNTEAFF	TGTGCCAGCAGCCCTCGGGACAGGAACACTGAAGCTTTCTTT
TRBV5-4	TRBD1	.	TRBJ2-3	CASSLGGQGRTDTQYF	TGTGCCAGCAGCTTAGGGGGACAGGGAAGGACAGATACGCAGTATTTT
TRBV7-9	.	.	TRBJ1-2	CASSLEALNYGYTF	TGTGCCAGCAGCTTAGAAGCGCTTAACTATGGCTACACCTTC
TRBV4-3	.	.	TRBJ2-6	CASSQLGVSVFGANVLTF	TGCGCCAGCAGCCAACTCGGGGTATCCGTCTTTGGGGCCAACGTCCTGACTTTC
TRBV7-6	TRBD2	once	TRBJ2-5	CASSTRLGEGTQYF	TGTGCCAGCAGCACCCGTCTAGGGGAGGGGACCCAGTACTTC
TRBV25-1	TRBD1	.	TRBJ2-2	CASRGQRYPNTGELFF	TGTGCCAGCAGGGGACAGCGATACCCCAACACCGGGGAGCTGTTTTTT
TRBV29-1	.	.	TRBJ1-2	CSVARDNYGYTF	TGCAGCGTTGCCAGGGATAACTATGGCTACACCTTC
TRBV18	TRBD1	.	TRBJ1-1	CASSLRTGGAVVAFF	TGTGCCAGCTCACTACGGACAGGGGGCGCGGTTGTAGCTTTCTTT
TRBV18	TRBD1	.	TRBJ1-2	CASSEDRAYGYTF	TGTGCCAGCTCTGAAGACAGGGCCTATGGCTACACCTTC
TRBV7-2	.	.	TRBJ2-2	CASSLLVGEARELFF	TGTGCCAGCAGCTTATTGGTTGGGGAGGCTAGGGAGCTGTTTTTT
TRBV27	TRBD2	.	TRBJ2-3	CASSPLGGAGGGGTQYF	TGTGCCAGCAGTCCCCTCGGGGGAGCGGGGGGGGGTGGTACGCAGTATTTT
TRBV9	.	.	TRBJ1-4	CASSVDSNEKLFF	TGTGCCAGCAGCGTAGACTCGAATGAAAAACTGTTTTTT
TRBV19	.	.	TRBJ1-1	CASSLRQSMNTEAFF	TGTGCCAGTAGCCTCCGACAGAGTATGAACACTGAAGCTTTCTTT
TRBV6-6	.	.	TRBJ2-7	CASSYSQGAYEQYF	TGTGCCAGCAGTTATAGCCAAGGGGCCTACGAGCAGTACTTC
TRBV5-5	TRBD1	.	TRBJ2-7	CASSPGTGSYEQYF	TGTGCCAGCAGCCCCGGGACAGGGTCCTACGAGCAGTACTTC
TRBV5-6	TRBD1	.	TRBJ2-5	CASSSMARGETQYF	TGTGCCAGCAGCTCGATGGCCAGGGGGGAGACCCAGTACTTC
TRBV12-5	.	.	TRBJ1-5	CASGPAGSNQPQHF	TGTGCTAGTGGTCCAGCCGGGAGCAATCAGCCCCAGCATTTT